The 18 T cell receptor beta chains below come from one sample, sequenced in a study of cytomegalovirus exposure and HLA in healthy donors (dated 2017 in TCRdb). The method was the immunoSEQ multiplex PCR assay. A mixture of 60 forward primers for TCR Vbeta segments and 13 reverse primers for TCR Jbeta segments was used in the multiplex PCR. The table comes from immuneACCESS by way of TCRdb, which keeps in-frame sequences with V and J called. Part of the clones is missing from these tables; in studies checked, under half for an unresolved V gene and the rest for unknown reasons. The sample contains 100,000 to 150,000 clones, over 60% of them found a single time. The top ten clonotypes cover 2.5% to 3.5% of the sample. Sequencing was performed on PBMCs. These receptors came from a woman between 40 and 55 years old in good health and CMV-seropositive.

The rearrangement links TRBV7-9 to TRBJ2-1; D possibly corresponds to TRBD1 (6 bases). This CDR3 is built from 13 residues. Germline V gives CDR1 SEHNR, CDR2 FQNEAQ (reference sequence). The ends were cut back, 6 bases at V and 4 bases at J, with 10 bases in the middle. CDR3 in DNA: TGTGCCAGCAGGATAACAGGGTACAATGAGCAGTTCTTC. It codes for CASRITGYNEQFF.

For the CDR3, the DNA is TGTGCCAGCAGCCCTATGACTAGCGGGTCCTCCTACGAGCAGTACTTC. This translates into CASSPMTSGSSYEQYF. V usage is TRBV7-8 and J usage is TRBJ2-7; 10 bases fit TRBD2. Germline V CDR1 and CDR2: SGHVS, FQNEAQ. V was clipped by 5 bases and J by 0 bases; unmatched bases: 7. This CDR3 is built from 16 residues. Full variable domain (missing parts from reference TRBV7-8 and TRBJ2-7): GAGVSQSPRYKVAKRGQDVALRCDPISGHVSLFWYQQALGQGPEFLTYFQNEAQLDKSGLPSDRFFAERPEGSVSTLKIQRTQQEDSAVYLCASSPMTSGSSYEQYFGPGTRLTVT.

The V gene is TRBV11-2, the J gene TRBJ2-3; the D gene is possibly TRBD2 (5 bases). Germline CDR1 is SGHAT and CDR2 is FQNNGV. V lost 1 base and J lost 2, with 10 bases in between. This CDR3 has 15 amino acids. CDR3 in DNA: TGTGCCAGCAGCTTAGGAGGGAGAAACACAGATACGCAGTATTTT. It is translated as CASSLGGRNTDTQYF. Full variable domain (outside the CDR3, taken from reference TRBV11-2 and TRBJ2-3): EAGVAQSPRYKIIEKRQSVAFWCNPISGHATLYWYQQILGQGPKLLIQFQNNGVVDDSQLPKDRFSAERLKGVDSTLKIQPAKLEDSAVYLCASSLGGRNTDTQYFGPGTRLTVL.

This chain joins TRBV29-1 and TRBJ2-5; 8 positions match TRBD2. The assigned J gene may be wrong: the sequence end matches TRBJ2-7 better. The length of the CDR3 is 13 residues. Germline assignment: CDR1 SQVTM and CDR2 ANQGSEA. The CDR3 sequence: CSVIYGRGYEQYF. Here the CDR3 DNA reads TGCAGCGTTATCTACGGGAGGGGCTACGAGCAGTACTTC.

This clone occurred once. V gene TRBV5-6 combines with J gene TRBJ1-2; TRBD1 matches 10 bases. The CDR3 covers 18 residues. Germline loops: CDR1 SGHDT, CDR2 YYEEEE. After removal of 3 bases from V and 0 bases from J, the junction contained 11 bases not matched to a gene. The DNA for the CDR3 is TGTGCCAGCAGCTCTTCCCCCGGGACAGGGGCGACTAACTATGGCTACACCTTC. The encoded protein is CASSSSPGTGATNYGYTF.

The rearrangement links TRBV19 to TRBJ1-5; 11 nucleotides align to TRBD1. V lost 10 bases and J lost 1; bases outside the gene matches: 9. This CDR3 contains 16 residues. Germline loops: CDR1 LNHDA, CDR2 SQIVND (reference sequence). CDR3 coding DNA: TGTGCCACCACGGACAGGGGGCTAGGGAGCAATCAGCCCCAGCATTTT. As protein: CATTDRGLGSNQPQHF.

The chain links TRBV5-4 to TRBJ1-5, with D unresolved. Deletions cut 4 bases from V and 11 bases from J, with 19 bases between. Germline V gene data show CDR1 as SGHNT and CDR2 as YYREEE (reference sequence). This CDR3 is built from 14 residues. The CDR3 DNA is TGTGCCAGCAGCCCCCGGGGAGGGCTTGGAGCCCAGCATTTT. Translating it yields CASSPRGGLGAQHF.

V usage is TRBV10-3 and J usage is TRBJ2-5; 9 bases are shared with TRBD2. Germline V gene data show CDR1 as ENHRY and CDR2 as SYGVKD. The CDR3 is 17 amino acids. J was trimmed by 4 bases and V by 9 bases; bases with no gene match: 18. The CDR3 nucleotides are TGTGCCATATCCCGGAGTGGCGGGAGGGCCGTGGGAGAGACCCAGTACTTC. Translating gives CAISRSGGRAVGETQYF.

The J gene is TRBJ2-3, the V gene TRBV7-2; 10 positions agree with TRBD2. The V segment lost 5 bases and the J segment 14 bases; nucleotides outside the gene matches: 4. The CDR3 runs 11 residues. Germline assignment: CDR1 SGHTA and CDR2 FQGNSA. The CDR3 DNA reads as TGTGCCAGCAGCCCCGGGACTAGCGCGTATTTT. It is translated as CASSPGTSAYF.

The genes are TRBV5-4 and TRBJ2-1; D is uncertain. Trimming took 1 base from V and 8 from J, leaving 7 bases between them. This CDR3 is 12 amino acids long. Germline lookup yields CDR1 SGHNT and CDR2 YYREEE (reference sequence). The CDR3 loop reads CASSLIGDEQFF. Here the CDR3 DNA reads TGTGCCAGCAGCTTGATAGGAGATGAGCAGTTCTTC.

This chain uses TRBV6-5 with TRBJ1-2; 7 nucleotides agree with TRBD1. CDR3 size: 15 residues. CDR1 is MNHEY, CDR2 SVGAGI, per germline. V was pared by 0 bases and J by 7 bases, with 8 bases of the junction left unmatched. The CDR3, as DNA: TGTGCCAGCAGTTACTCAAGAAAAAAGGGGGCTGGCTACACCTTC. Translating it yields CASSYSRKKGAGYTF.

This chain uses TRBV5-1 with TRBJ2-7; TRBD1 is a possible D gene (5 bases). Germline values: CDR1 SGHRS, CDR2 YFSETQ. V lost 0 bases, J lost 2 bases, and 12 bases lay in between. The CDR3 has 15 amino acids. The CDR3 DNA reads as TGCGCCAGCAGCTTGGGTCCAGGGATGACCTACGAGCAGTACTTC. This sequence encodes CASSLGPGMTYEQYF.

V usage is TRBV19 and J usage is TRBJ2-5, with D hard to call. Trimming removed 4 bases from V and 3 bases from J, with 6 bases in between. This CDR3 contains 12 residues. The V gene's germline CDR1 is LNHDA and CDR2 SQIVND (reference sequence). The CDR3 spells CASSSGEETQYF. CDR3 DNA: TGTGCCAGTAGTAGCGGCGAAGAGACCCAGTACTTC.

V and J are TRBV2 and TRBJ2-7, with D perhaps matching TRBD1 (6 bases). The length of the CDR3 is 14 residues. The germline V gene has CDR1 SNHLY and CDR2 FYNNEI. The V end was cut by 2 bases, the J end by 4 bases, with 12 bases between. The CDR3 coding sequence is TGTGCCAGCAGTGAAACGGACAGCCAGTACGAGCAGTACTTC. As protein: CASSETDSQYEQYF.

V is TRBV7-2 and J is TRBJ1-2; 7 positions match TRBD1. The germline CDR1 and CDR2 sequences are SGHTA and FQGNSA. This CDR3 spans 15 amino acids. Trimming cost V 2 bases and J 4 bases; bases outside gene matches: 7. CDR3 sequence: CASSLNPGQIYGYTF. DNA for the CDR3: TGTGCCAGCAGCTTAAACCCGGGACAGATCTATGGCTACACCTTC. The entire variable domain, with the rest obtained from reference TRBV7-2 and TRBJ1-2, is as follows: GAGVSQSPSNKVTEKGKDVELRCDPISGHTALYWYRQSLGQGLEFLIYFQGNSAPDKSGLPSDRFSAERTGGSVSTLTIQRTQQEDSAVYLCASSLNPGQIYGYTFGSGTRLTVV.

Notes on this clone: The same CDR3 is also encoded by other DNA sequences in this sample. In DNA form, the CDR3 reads TGTGCCAGTAGTATACGGGGGTCGGGAAATCAGCCCCAGCATTTT. It translates to CASSIRGSGNQPQHF. This chain uses TRBV19 with TRBJ1-5; weak D call: TRBD1 (5 bases). There are 15 residues in the CDR3. Trimming shortened V by 2 bases and J by 4 bases, and 12 bases separated the two germline ends. Germline CDR1 LNHDA, CDR2 SQIVND (reference sequence).

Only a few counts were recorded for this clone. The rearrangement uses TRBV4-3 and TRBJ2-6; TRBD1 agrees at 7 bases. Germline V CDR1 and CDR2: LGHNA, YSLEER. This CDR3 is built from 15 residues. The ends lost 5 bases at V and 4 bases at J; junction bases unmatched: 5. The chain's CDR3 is CASSVDRVGANVLTF. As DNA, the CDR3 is TGCGCCAGCAGCGTCGACAGGGTGGGGGCCAACGTCCTGACTTTC.

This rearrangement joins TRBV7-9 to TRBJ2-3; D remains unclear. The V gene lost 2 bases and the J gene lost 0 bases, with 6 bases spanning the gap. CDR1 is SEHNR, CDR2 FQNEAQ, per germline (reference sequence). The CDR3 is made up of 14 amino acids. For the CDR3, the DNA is TGTGCCAGCAGCTTATCGACAAGCACAGATACGCAGTATTTT. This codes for CASSLSTSTDTQYF.